The following is a T cell receptor (beta chain) sequence with its context. The antigen is unknown. This sample was included in a study of long-term antiretroviral therapy in people with HIV. Study-level points and caveats: Clonotypes expanded prior to ART showed repertoire dominance at all sampled time points.

Trimming removed 4 bases from V and 0 bases from J; junction bases left unmatched: 9. From germline, CDR1 is LNHDA and CDR2 SQIVND (reference sequence). CDR3 size: 17 residues. It was version v3.0 of the immunoSEQ assay that was run at survey level. Data came from immunoSEQ multiplex PCR; TCRdb stores just in-frame clones and leaves some out. The data show 25,000 to 30,000 clones, 84% seen once. The gene calls are TRBV19 and TRBJ1-1; 9 nucleotides align to TRBD1. The sample was unsorted PBMCs, taken 0.4 years after starting antiretroviral therapy. This sequence was found in a man in his late teens or twenties with HIV. The CDR3 loop reads CASSTPGQGQMNTEAFF. The CDR3 DNA reads as TGTGCCAGTAGTACCCCCGGACAGGGGCAAATGAACACTGAAGCTTTCTTT.